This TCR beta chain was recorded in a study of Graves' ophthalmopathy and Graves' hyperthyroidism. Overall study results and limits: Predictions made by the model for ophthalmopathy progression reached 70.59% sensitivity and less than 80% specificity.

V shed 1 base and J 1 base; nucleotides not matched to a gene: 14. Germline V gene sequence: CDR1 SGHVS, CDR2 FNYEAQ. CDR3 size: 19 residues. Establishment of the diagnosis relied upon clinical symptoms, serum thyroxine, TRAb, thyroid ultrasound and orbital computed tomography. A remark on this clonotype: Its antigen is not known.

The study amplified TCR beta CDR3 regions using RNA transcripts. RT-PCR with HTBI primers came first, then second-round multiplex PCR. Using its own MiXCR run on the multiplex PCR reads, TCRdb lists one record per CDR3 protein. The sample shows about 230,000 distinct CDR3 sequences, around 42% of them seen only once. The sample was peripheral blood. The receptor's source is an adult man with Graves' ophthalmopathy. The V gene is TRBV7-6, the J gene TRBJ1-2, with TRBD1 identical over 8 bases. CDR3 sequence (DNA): TGTGCCAGCAGCTTAGTCCCGCCGTCCTCAGGGGGCCTTAACTATGGCTACACCTTC. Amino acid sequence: CASSLVPPSSGGLNYGYTF.